This TCR beta chain was identified during a study of blood T cell repertoires in COVID-19. The Seattle patients, enrolled during active infection, were followed longitudinally. V was shortened by 11 bases and J by 7 bases, with 23 bases between the two germline ends. Germline lookup yields CDR1 LNHDA and CDR2 SQIVND (reference sequence). This CDR3 region has 14 residues. Libraries were prepared by immunoSEQ multiplex PCR; TCRdb keeps only in-frame clonotypes and omits some of them. The sample includes roughly 300,000 clones, about 90% of them seen just once. Sequenced material: peripheral blood. The clonotype comes from a woman in her 30s with COVID-19, enrolled during active disease. V usage is TRBV19 and J usage is TRBJ2-5; the D is unclear. CDR3 coding DNA: TGTGCCCGCACGCCGGCGGAGCATCACGGGACCCAGTACTTC. Residues: CARTPAEHHGTQYF.